A single sample is the source of the 9 T cell receptor beta chains below, sequenced in a study of blood T cell repertoires in COVID-19. Produced via immunoSEQ multiplex PCR; TCRdb's table is partial and in-frame only. This sample has approximately 240,000 clones; around 80% occur once, and the top ten carry 3% to 4%. Material: peripheral blood. Receptor source: a woman aged 35 to 49 with active or convalescent COVID-19.

The rearrangement uses TRBV10-2 and TRBJ1-2, with TRBD1 as a possible D gene (5 bases). Germline lookup yields CDR1 WSHSY and CDR2 SAAADI. The CDR3 runs to 16 residues. Trimming left V 9 bases short and J 4 bases short, with 24 bases between. The CDR3: CASSRSQGSLLYGYTF. The CDR3 DNA sequence: TGCGCCAGTTCCAGAAGCCAGGGCTCTCTACTCTATGGCTACACCTTC.

V usage is TRBV5-1 and J usage is TRBJ1-3; a weak D match, TRBD1 (5 bases). The V gene lost 3 bases and the J gene lost 0 bases, with 10 bases spanning the gap. Germline values: CDR1 SGHRS, CDR2 YFSETQ. CDR3 length equals 15 residues. CDR3 sequence reads: CASSSFRDSGNTIYF. Here the CDR3 DNA reads TGCGCCAGCAGCTCCTTCAGGGACTCTGGAAACACCATATATTTT.

V gene TRBV7-8 combines with J gene TRBJ1-3, with 8 bases identical to TRBD1. Germline CDR1 and CDR2: SGHVS and FQNEAQ. V lost 4 bases to trimming and J lost 3 bases; unmatched junction nucleotides: 5. The CDR3 runs to 15 residues. CDR3 coding DNA: TGTGCCAGCAGCTATGACAGGGGATATGGAAACACCATATATTTT. Translating gives CASSYDRGYGNTIYF.

With respect to this clone: Additional DNA sequences in this sample encode the identical CDR3. V is TRBV6-5 and J is TRBJ2-5; D is ambiguous. Trimming took 5 bases from V and 2 from J, leaving 3 bases between them. This CDR3 contains 11 residues. CDR1 is MNHEY and CDR2 is SVGAGI in the germline V gene. The CDR3 here is CASSQQETQYF. The DNA for the CDR3 is TGTGCCAGCAGTCAACAAGAGACCCAGTACTTC.

CDR3 loop: CASSHPYSYNEQFF. DNA for the CDR3: TGTGCCAGCAGCCACCCTTACTCCTACAATGAGCAGTTCTTC. The chain carries TRBV4-2 and TRBJ2-1; D is ambiguous. The CDR3 length is 14 residues. The V gene's germline CDR1 is LGHNA and CDR2 YNFKEQ. Between the trimmed V and J ends, which lost 3 bases and 0 bases, there was a span of 6 bases.

The chain has TRBV30 and TRBJ1-2, with 7 bases lining up with TRBD1. CDR3 length: 13 residues. Germline CDR1 and CDR2: GTSNPN and SVGIG (reference sequence). J lost 5 bases, V lost 1 base, and 4 bases had no gene match. Here the CDR3 reads CAWSDGTVYGYTF. CDR3 bases: TGTGCCTGGAGTGACGGGACAGTATATGGCTACACCTTC.

The sample holds one count of this clone. The rearrangement joins TRBV4-1 to TRBJ1-2; TRBD1 aligns across 8 bases. With 3 bases clipped from V and 0 bases from J, the junction kept 6 bases outside the gene matches. The germline gives CDR1 MGHRA, CDR2 YSYEKL. CDR3 length equals 16 residues. The CDR3 DNA follows: TGCGCCAGCAGCCAGATCCAGGGGGCCACTAACTATGGCTACACCTTC. Translated, it gives CASSQIQGATNYGYTF.

CDR3 sequence reads: CATSRDAGIGGYTF. The DNA for the CDR3 is TGTGCCACCAGCAGAGATGCAGGGATCGGAGGCTACACCTTC. The rearrangement links TRBV15 to TRBJ1-2, with D perhaps TRBD1 (5 bases). The CDR3 is 14 amino acids. V shed 0 bases and J shed 8 bases, with 13 bases lying between them. Germline V gene sequence: CDR1 LNHNV, CDR2 YYDKDF (reference sequence).

V usage is TRBV5-1 and J usage is TRBJ2-5; maybe TRBD2 (6 bases). CDR3 size: 16 residues. V lost 5 bases and J lost 5, with 22 bases in between. Germline lookup yields CDR1 SGHRS and CDR2 YFSETQ. Here the CDR3 reads CASSWGGGGGKETQYF. The CDR3 nucleotides read TGCGCCAGCAGTTGGGGTGGTGGGGGAGGAAAGGAGACCCAGTACTTC.